These 8 T cell receptor beta chains were all obtained from the same sample, sequenced in a study of T cell changes during pregnancy in multiple sclerosis. The table came from immunoSEQ multiplex PCR; TCRdb's copy has only in-frame clones and leaves some out. Among under 15,000 clones listed, more than 70% were seen once. The starting material was CD8+ T cells from peripheral blood mononuclear cells, obtained in the first trimester of pregnancy. The receptor set was obtained from a female donor with multiple sclerosis, enrolled in a pregnancy study.

This clone was picked up one time. V usage is TRBV29-1 and J usage is TRBJ1-1, with 7 positions matching TRBD1. Trimming took 6 bases from V and 13 from J; bases not matched to a gene: 20. The CDR3 length is 14 residues. Germline CDR1 reads SQVTM; CDR2 reads ANQGSEA. The CDR3 DNA follows: TGCAGCGTCGATCGACCGGGACACAGGGGTGGGGATTTCTTT. This encodes CSVDRPGHRGGDFF.

The chain employs TRBV6-6 and TRBJ1-1, with D tentatively TRBD1 (6 bases). V dropped 6 bases and J dropped 5 bases, with 13 bases sitting between them. This CDR3 is built from 13 residues. Germline CDR1 MNHNY, CDR2 SVGAGI (reference sequence). For the CDR3, the DNA is TGTGCCAGCAGACCCAACAGGGTTACTGAAGCTTTCTTT. Its protein product is CASRPNRVTEAFF.

This sequence joins TRBV9 and TRBJ2-7; TRBD1 matches at 9 bases. This CDR3 comprises 14 residues. With V trimmed by 3 bases and J by 3 bases, 4 bases remained unmatched. Germline lookup yields CDR1 SGDLS and CDR2 YYNGEE. Here the CDR3 reads CASSATGGYYEQYF. For the CDR3, the DNA is TGTGCCAGCAGCGCCACAGGGGGCTACTACGAGCAGTACTTC.

V gene TRBV27 combines with J gene TRBJ2-2, with a weak D call TRBD1 (5 bases). Trimming shortened V by 3 bases and J by 6 bases, and 8 bases separated the two germline ends. CDR3 size: 13 residues. From germline, CDR1 is MNHEY and CDR2 SMNVEV (reference sequence). For the CDR3, the DNA is TGTGCCAGCAGTTTTCTAGGGGCCGGGGAGCTGTTTTTT. This translates into CASSFLGAGELFF.

The J gene is TRBJ1-2, the V gene TRBV6-1, with 10 bases fitting TRBD1. The V and J ends lost 4 bases and 8 bases, in that order; junction bases with no gene match: 10. The CDR3 consists of 15 residues. Germline CDR1 and CDR2: MNHNS and SASEGT. The CDR3 bases are TGTGCCAGCAGTGCGACAGGGGGCGGCGTAGGGGGCTACACCTTC. It codes for CASSATGGGVGGYTF.

The chain recombines TRBV4-3 with TRBJ2-1, with 9 bases fitting TRBD1. The CDR3 covers 15 residues. Unmatched junction bases numbered 2, after V lost 2 bases and J lost 3 bases. CDR1 is LGHNA and CDR2 is YSLEER in the germline V gene. CDR3 DNA: TGCGCCAGCAGCCAAAGGACAGGGGACTACAATGAGCAGTTCTTC. It translates to CASSQRTGDYNEQFF.

The rearrangement links TRBV19 to TRBJ1-2; tentatively, D is TRBD1 (5 bases). The germline gives CDR1 LNHDA, CDR2 SQIVND (reference sequence). CDR3 size: 15 residues. V was shortened by 3 bases and J by 3 bases, with 14 bases between the two germline ends. CDR3: CASSIQGEVYYGYTF. DNA for the CDR3: TGTGCCAGTAGTATTCAAGGGGAAGTGTACTATGGCTACACCTTC.

The J gene is TRBJ1-2, the V gene TRBV6-1, with a possible D match to TRBD1 (6 bases). V was pared by 3 bases and J by 8 bases, with 13 bases between. Germline V lookup: CDR1 MNHNS, CDR2 SASEGT. The CDR3 covers 13 residues. The CDR3 DNA reads as TGTGCCAGCAGTGACCTGGGGGCAGGAGGCTACACCTTC. Its translation is CASSDLGAGGYTF.